What follows is one T cell receptor beta chain and its context. Repertoires were generated with immunoSEQ multiplex PCR, while TCRdb's copy carries only in-frame clones and drops some. Of around 99,000 clones in the sample, over 75% were seen once. This specimen comes from a study of control samples from healthy donors and cancer patients. CDR3 length: 15 residues. Germline CDR1 reads SGHVS; CDR2 reads FQNEAQ. V lost 7 bases and J lost 5; bases outside the gene matches: 10. Sequenced sample: blood. This chain uses TRBV7-8 with TRBJ2-2; 7 positions agree with TRBD2. The receptor comes from a human donor in good health. The donor label of this sample is uncertain. Here the CDR3 DNA reads TGTGCCAGCACCTCCCTGGGGGGGGGTACCGGGGAGCTGTTTTTT. It yields the protein CASTSLGGGTGELFF.